A selection of T cell receptor beta chains follows, all from one sample in a study of beta chain features in type 1 diabetes. Sequencing was performed with immunoSEQ multiplex PCR; in TCRdb, only in-frame clones are kept and a portion is missing. The sample comprises hundreds of thousands of clones, about an eighth of which are singletons, and less than 0.025% rests with the top ten. The sample taken for sequencing was naive CD4+ T cells from blood. These receptors were collected from a man in his late teens or twenties with type 1 diabetes. Each CDR3 is given with its conserved first and last residue. Only some rows state a clone size, as once, few, many or a class for expanded clones.

cdr3_aa: CASSLKGATYGYTF
clone_size: few
j_call: TRBJ1-2
v_call: TRBV27

cdr3_aa: CASSPLTIRSYNEQFF
clone_size: -
j_call: TRBJ2-1
v_call: TRBV13

cdr3_aa: CASSQVSRVEKLFF
clone_size: few
j_call: TRBJ1-4
v_call: TRBV4-1

cdr3_aa: CAISGDPARAPLHF
clone_size: few
j_call: TRBJ1-6
v_call: TRBV10-3

cdr3_aa: CASSSTGIQETQYF
clone_size: -
j_call: TRBJ2-5
v_call: TRBV19

cdr3_aa: CAISEQGSNGEAFF
clone_size: -
j_call: TRBJ1-1
v_call: TRBV10-3

cdr3_aa: CASSPVSGNEQFF
clone_size: few
j_call: TRBJ2-1
v_call: TRBV18

cdr3_aa: CASSQVQSSAGAPQHF
clone_size: -
j_call: TRBJ1-5
v_call: TRBV4-1

cdr3_aa: CASSGRGLELETQYF
clone_size: few
j_call: TRBJ2-5
v_call: TRBV5-1

cdr3_aa: CASSQEGQALLYEQYF
clone_size: few
j_call: TRBJ2-7
v_call: TRBV14

cdr3_aa: CAWTGGYYGYTF
clone_size: few
j_call: TRBJ1-2
v_call: TRBV30

cdr3_aa: CASSFRGADVTGTDTQYF
clone_size: -
j_call: TRBJ2-3
v_call: TRBV27

cdr3_aa: CASSLEGGGEAFF
clone_size: -
j_call: TRBJ1-1
v_call: TRBV5-1

cdr3_aa: CASSRKTGESPLHF
clone_size: few
j_call: TRBJ1-6
v_call: TRBV6-1

cdr3_aa: CASSLRATNEKLFF
clone_size: -
j_call: TRBJ1-4
v_call: TRBV7-9

cdr3_aa: CASRSGGTLRNQPQHF
clone_size: -
j_call: TRBJ1-5
v_call: TRBV28

cdr3_aa: CASSSRVDLNEKLFF
clone_size: -
j_call: TRBJ1-4
v_call: TRBV5-4

cdr3_aa: CASSPPNTDTQYF
clone_size: -
j_call: TRBJ2-3
v_call: TRBV25-1

cdr3_aa: CAISESGQTNYGYTF
clone_size: few
j_call: TRBJ1-2
v_call: TRBV10-3

cdr3_aa: CASNLDGTGVAHEQFF
clone_size: -
j_call: TRBJ2-1
v_call: TRBV6-4

cdr3_aa: CASSPQQGADEQYF
clone_size: few
j_call: TRBJ2-7
v_call: TRBV18

cdr3_aa: CASSQGLLAHRNQPQHF
clone_size: few
j_call: TRBJ1-5
v_call: TRBV4-1

cdr3_aa: CASSLLGEGNQPQHF
clone_size: -
j_call: TRBJ1-5
v_call: TRBV5-1

cdr3_aa: CASSFGQAASYEQYF
clone_size: -
j_call: TRBJ2-7
v_call: TRBV6-5

cdr3_aa: CASSSPQTVGQYF
clone_size: few
j_call: TRBJ2-5
v_call: TRBV7-9

cdr3_aa: CASSARPGSYEQYF
clone_size: -
j_call: TRBJ2-7
v_call: TRBV9

cdr3_aa: CASSPPMRYEQFF
clone_size: few
j_call: TRBJ2-1
v_call: TRBV18

cdr3_aa: CASSPLNGRATEAFF
clone_size: few
j_call: TRBJ1-1
v_call: TRBV7-9

cdr3_aa: CASRPRRLSTDTQYF
clone_size: few
j_call: TRBJ2-3
v_call: TRBV7-9

cdr3_aa: CASSLEVTGANVLTF
clone_size: few
j_call: TRBJ2-6
v_call: TRBV5-1

cdr3_aa: CASSLSYRDYEQYF
clone_size: few
j_call: TRBJ2-7
v_call: TRBV28

cdr3_aa: CATSRALEGWGYGYTF
clone_size: few
j_call: TRBJ1-2
v_call: TRBV15

cdr3_aa: CASSDGTLQETQYF
clone_size: -
j_call: TRBJ2-5
v_call: TRBV2

cdr3_aa: CASSLWPGGTEAFF
clone_size: -
j_call: TRBJ1-1
v_call: TRBV27

cdr3_aa: CASSIAGTSAHEQYF
clone_size: few
j_call: TRBJ2-7
v_call: TRBV19

cdr3_aa: CAISSGQGGTEAFF
clone_size: -
j_call: TRBJ1-1
v_call: TRBV10-3

cdr3_aa: CASRWGSGPYEQYF
clone_size: few
j_call: TRBJ2-7
v_call: TRBV27

cdr3_aa: CAQQGDRTEAFF
clone_size: few
j_call: TRBJ1-1
v_call: TRBV30

cdr3_aa: CASSPGVGVGQPQHF
clone_size: few
j_call: TRBJ1-5
v_call: TRBV7-9

cdr3_aa: CASSLLAGTSTDTQYF
clone_size: -
j_call: TRBJ2-3
v_call: TRBV6-6

cdr3_aa: CASSDGSPLHF
clone_size: -
j_call: TRBJ1-6
v_call: TRBV2

cdr3_aa: CASSAGPTYEQYF
clone_size: -
j_call: TRBJ2-7
v_call: TRBV28

cdr3_aa: CASSQRGDSLNQPQHF
clone_size: few
j_call: TRBJ1-5
v_call: TRBV4-1

cdr3_aa: CASSQGLGPQETQYF
clone_size: -
j_call: TRBJ2-5
v_call: TRBV14

cdr3_aa: CASSLWIRADEEMNTEAFF
clone_size: -
j_call: TRBJ1-1
v_call: TRBV28

cdr3_aa: CASSSPGTPETQYF
clone_size: few
j_call: TRBJ2-5
v_call: TRBV7-7

cdr3_aa: CASSPDRPYGYTF
clone_size: few
j_call: TRBJ1-2
v_call: TRBV7-9

cdr3_aa: CASSLVANEQFF
clone_size: -
j_call: TRBJ2-1
v_call: TRBV11-3

cdr3_aa: CASSPPQSWNTEAFF
clone_size: -
j_call: TRBJ1-1
v_call: TRBV28